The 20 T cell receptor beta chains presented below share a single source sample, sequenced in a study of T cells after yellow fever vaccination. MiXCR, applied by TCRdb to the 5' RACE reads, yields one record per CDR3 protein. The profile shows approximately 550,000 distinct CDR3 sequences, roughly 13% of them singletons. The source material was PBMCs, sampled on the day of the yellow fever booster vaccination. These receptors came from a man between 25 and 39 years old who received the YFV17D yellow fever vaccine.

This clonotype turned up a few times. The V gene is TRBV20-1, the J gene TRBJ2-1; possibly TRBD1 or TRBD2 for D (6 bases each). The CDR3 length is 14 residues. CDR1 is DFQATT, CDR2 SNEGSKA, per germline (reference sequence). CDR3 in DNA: TGCAGCGCCCTGGGGGGCCCTGGTGGAGGGGAGCAGTTCTTC. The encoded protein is CSALGGPGGGEQFF.

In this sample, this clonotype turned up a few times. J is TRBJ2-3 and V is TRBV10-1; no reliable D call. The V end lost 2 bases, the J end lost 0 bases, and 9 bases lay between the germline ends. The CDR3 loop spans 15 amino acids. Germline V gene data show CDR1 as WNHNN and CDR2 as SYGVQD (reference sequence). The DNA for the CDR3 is TGCGCCAGCAGTGAGGCCGGATCTAGCACAGATACGCAGTATTTT. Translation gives CASSEAGSSTDTQYF.

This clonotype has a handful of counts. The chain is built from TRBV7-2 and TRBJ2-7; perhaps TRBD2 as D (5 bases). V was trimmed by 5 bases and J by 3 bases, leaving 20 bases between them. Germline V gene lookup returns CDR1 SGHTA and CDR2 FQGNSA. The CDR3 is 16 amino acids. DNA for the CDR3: TGTGCCAGCAGCCCTCGGTCCGTCCAGGCGGGCTACGAGCAGTACTTC. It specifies CASSPRSVQAGYEQYF.

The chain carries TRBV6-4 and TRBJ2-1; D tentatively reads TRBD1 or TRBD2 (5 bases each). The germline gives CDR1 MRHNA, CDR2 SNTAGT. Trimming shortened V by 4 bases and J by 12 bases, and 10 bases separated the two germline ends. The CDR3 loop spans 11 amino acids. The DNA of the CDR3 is TGTGCCAGCAGTGGGTGGGGGTGGCAGTTCTTC. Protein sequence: CASSGWGWQFF.

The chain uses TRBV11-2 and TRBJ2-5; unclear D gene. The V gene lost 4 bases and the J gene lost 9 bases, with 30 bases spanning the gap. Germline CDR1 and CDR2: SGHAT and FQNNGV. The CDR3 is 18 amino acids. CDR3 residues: CASSSPIPRVEEGWAQYF. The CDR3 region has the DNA TGTGCCAGCAGCTCACCGATCCCCCGGGTCGAAGAAGGGTGGGCCCAGTACTTC.

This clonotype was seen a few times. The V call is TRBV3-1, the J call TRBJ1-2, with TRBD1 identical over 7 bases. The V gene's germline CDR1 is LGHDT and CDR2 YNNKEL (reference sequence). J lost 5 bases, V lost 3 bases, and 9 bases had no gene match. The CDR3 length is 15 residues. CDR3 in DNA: TGTGCCAGCAGCCACACCGGGACAGAGGCTTATGGCTACACCTTC. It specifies CASSHTGTEAYGYTF.

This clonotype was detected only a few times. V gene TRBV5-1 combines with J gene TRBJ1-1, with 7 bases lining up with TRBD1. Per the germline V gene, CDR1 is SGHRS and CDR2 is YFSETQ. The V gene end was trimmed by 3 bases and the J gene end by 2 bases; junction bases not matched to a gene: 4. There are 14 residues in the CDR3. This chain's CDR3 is CASSSQGFNTEAFF. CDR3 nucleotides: TGCGCCAGCAGCTCACAGGGGTTTAACACTGAAGCTTTCTTT.

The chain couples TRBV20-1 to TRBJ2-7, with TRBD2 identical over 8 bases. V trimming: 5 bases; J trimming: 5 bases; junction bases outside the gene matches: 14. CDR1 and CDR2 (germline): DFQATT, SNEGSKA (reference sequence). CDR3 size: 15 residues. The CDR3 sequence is CSAHQLSGSRHEQYF. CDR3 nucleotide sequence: TGCAGTGCTCATCAATTAAGCGGGAGTCGCCACGAGCAGTACTTC.

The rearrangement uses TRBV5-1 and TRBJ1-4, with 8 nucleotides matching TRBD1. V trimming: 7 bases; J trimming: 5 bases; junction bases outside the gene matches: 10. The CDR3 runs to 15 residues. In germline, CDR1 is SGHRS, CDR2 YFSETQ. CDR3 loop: CASGSGRQGNEKLFF. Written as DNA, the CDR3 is TGCGCCAGCGGGAGCGGGCGACAGGGGAATGAAAAACTGTTTTTT.

The CDR3 here is CATGTGTSYEQYF. The CDR3, as DNA: TGTGCCACCGGGACAGGAACCTCCTACGAGCAGTACTTC. V gene TRBV10-3 combines with J gene TRBJ2-7, with 8 nucleotides matching TRBD1. CDR1 and CDR2 from the germline V gene are ENHRY and SYGVKD. This CDR3 region has 13 residues. The V segment lost 10 bases and the J segment 0 bases; nucleotides outside the gene matches: 5.

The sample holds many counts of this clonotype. The CDR3 coding sequence is TGTGCCAGCAGCCAGACCACTTTAGCGGGATTCTACAATGAGCAGTTCTTC. This sequence encodes CASSQTTLAGFYNEQFF. The V call is TRBV4-2, the J call TRBJ2-1, with TRBD2 identical over 8 bases. The V and J ends lost 3 bases and 3 bases, in that order; junction bases with no gene match: 10. Germline values: CDR1 LGHNA, CDR2 YNFKEQ. The CDR3 sequence is 17 residues long.

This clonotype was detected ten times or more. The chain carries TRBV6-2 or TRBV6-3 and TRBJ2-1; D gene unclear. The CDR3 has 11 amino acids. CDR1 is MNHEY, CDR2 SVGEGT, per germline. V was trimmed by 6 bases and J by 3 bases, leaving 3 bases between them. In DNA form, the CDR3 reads TGTGCCAGCAGCAACTACAATGAGCAGTTCTTC. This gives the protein CASSNYNEQFF.

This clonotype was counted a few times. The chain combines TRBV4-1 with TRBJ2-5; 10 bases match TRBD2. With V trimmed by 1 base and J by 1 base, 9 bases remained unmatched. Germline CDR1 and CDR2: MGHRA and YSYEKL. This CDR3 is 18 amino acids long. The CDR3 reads CASSQASGRGVGQETQYF. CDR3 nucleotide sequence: TGCGCCAGCAGCCAAGCTAGCGGGAGAGGGGTGGGCCAAGAGACCCAGTACTTC.

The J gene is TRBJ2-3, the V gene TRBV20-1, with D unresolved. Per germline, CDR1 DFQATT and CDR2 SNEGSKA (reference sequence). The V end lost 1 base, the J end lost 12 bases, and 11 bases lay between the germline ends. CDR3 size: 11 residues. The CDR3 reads CSARGRLEQYF. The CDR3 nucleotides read TGCAGTGCTAGAGGACGACTGGAACAGTATTTT.

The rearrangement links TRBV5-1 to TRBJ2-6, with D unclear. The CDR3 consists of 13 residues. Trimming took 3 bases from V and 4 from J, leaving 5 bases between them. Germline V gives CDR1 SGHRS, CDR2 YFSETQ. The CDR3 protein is CASSSTGANVLTF. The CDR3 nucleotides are TGCGCCAGCAGCTCTACCGGGGCCAACGTCCTGACTTTC.

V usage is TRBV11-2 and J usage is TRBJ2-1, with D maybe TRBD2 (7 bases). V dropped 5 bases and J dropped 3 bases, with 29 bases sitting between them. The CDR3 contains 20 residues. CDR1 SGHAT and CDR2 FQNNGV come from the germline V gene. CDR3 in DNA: TGTGCCAGCAGCCCCCCCATTATGACATCGGGGGGCCCTATCTACAATGAGCAGTTCTTC. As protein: CASSPPIMTSGGPIYNEQFF.

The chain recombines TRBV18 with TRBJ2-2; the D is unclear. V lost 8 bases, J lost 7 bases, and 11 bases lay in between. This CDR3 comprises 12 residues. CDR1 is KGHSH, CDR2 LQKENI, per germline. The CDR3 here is CASRKLDGELFF. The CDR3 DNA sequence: TGTGCCAGCCGAAAGTTGGACGGGGAGCTGTTTTTT.

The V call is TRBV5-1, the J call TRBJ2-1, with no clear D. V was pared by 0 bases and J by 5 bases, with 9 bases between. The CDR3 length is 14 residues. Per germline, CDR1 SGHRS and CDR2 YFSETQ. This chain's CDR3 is CASSLEPANNEQFF. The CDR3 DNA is TGCGCCAGCAGCTTGGAACCGGCGAACAATGAGCAGTTCTTC.

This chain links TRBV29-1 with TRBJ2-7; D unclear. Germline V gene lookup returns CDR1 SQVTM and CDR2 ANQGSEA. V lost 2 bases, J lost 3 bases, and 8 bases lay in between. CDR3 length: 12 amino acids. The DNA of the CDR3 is TGCAGCGTTGAATCCACCCTCTACGAGCAGTACTTC. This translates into CSVESTLYEQYF.

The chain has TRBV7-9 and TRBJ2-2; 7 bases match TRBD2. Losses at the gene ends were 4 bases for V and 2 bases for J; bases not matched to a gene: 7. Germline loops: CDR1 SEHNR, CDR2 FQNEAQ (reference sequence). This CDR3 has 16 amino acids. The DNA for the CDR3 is TGTGCCAGCAGCTGGGATACGGGACTAAACACCGGGGAGCTGTTTTTT. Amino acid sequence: CASSWDTGLNTGELFF.